The 10 T cell receptor beta chains reported below all come from one sample, sequenced in a study of read filtering for tumor transcriptome and immune sequencing. Molecular barcoded adaptors covering alpha/delta and beta/gamma chains were used on 400 ng RNA. TCRdb passed the reads through MiXCR, listing each CDR3 protein once. Among 35,000 to 55,000 distinct CDR3 sequences listed, approximately 12% were seen once. Specimen: a population of CD138-negative cells sorted from bone marrow. These receptors came from a donor older than 35 with multiple myeloma.

The chain has TRBV30 and TRBJ2-3; perhaps D is TRBD1 or TRBD2 (5 bases each). Trimming stripped 0 bases from V and 1 base from J, with 14 bases between. Germline V gene data show CDR1 as GTSNPN and CDR2 as SVGIG (reference sequence). The CDR3 covers 16 residues. This chain's CDR3 is CAWSVQRGRGTDTQYF. CDR3 nucleotide sequence: TGTGCCTGGAGTGTACAGAGGGGCCGGGGCACAGATACGCAGTATTTT.

In its sample, this clonotype was seen many times. The chain couples TRBV28 to TRBJ2-1; no clear D. V was shortened by 2 bases and J by 7 bases, with 15 bases between the two germline ends. This CDR3 is 15 amino acids long. Germline loops: CDR1 MDHEN, CDR2 SYDVKM. The CDR3 protein is CASSLGSLLGNEQFF. The CDR3 nucleotides are TGTGCCAGCAGTTTAGGCAGCCTCCTGGGGAATGAGCAGTTCTTC.

For this clonotype: At one boundary the junction diverges from the germline segment, which might be a read error. V is TRBV6-5 and J is TRBJ2-7; 12 nucleotides align to TRBD2. Germline loops: CDR1 MNHEY, CDR2 SVGAGI. The CDR3 runs 15 residues. The CDR3, as DNA: TGTGTCAGCGGGTGGACACTAGCGGGAGGTAACGAGCAGTACTTC. Amino acids: CVSGWTLAGGNEQYF.

There are many counts of this clonotype. The chain has TRBV9 and TRBJ2-2; D possibly corresponds to TRBD2 (5 bases). V lost 4 bases and J 3 bases, leaving 16 bases between the germline ends. Germline values: CDR1 SGDLS, CDR2 YYNGEE. There are 16 residues in the CDR3. As DNA, the CDR3 is TGTGCCAGCAGCTATGGTCAAGCGGAATACACCGGGGAGCTGTTTTTT. Residues: CASSYGQAEYTGELFF.

As concerns this clonotype: It is likely a read error, because the conserved phenylalanine at the end of the CDR3 is missing. It is unclear where the CDR3 begins or ends on the DNA, so no DNA is shown, and the CDR3 is as TCRdb lists it. The rearrangement uses TRBV5-6 and TRBJ2-1; whether TRBD1, the table's D call, matches the DNA was not checked. Germline V gives CDR1 SGHDT, CDR2 YYEEEE. With termini counted, the CDR3 has 15 amino acids. The CDR3 sequence: CASSLPDRGQDEQVL.

This clonotype showed up many times. J is TRBJ2-3 and V is TRBV4-1; D ambiguous. The CDR3 loop spans 14 amino acids. V was shortened by 0 bases and J by 5 bases, with 9 bases between the two germline ends. Germline CDR1 is MGHRA and CDR2 is YSYEKL. CDR3 sequence: CASSQDSGVDTQYF. The CDR3 DNA is TGCGCCAGCAGCCAAGATTCAGGTGTAGATACGCAGTATTTT.

In the case of this clonotype: A far larger clone is just one base off, so this is likely a read error. The chain links TRBV19 to TRBJ2-1; the D gene is possibly TRBD1 (6 bases). Germline V CDR1 and CDR2: LNHDA, SQIVND (reference sequence). V lost 4 bases and J 10 bases, leaving 29 bases between the germline ends. The CDR3 totals 18 residues. The CDR3: CASSRGGQLGTISYEQFF. CDR3 nucleotide sequence: TGTGCCAGTAGTAGAGGTGGACAGCTGGGAACAATCTCCTACGAGCAGTTCTTC.

This clonotype was picked up many times. The rearrangement uses TRBV7-2 and TRBJ2-3; no clear D. The germline CDR1 and CDR2 sequences are SGHTA and FQGNSA. The CDR3 covers 12 residues. V lost 4 bases, J lost 6 bases, and 8 bases lay in between. The CDR3 DNA sequence: TGTGCCAGCAGCTCTGGACGGGATACGCAGTATTTT. This encodes CASSSGRDTQYF.

The sample holds many counts of this clonotype. The V and J genes are TRBV20-1 and TRBJ2-1; D possibly corresponds to TRBD2 (6 bases). The CDR3 spans 14 residues. In germline, CDR1 is DFQATT, CDR2 SNEGSKA (reference sequence). V lost 1 base and J 6 bases, leaving 13 bases between the germline ends. Here the CDR3 reads CSARAIGLSNEQFF. CDR3 coding DNA: TGCAGTGCTAGAGCGATCGGACTAAGCAATGAGCAGTTCTTC.

At least ten counts were recorded for this clonotype. V usage is TRBV20-1 and J usage is TRBJ1-5, with a tentative D call TRBD1 (6 bases). Germline V gene data show CDR1 as DFQATT and CDR2 as SNEGSKA (reference sequence). The CDR3 has 12 amino acids. The germline V and J ends were trimmed by 5 bases and 4 bases, with 9 bases remaining between them. CDR3 coding DNA: TGCAGTGCTTCTACAGGGAATCAGCCCCAGCATTTT. As protein: CSASTGNQPQHF.